These 14 T cell receptor beta chains originate from one sample sequenced in a study of T-cell memory formation after mild COVID-19 (dated by TCRdb to about 2021). The library was produced with 5' RACE. The instrument was an Illumina NovaSeq 6000. Using fastp trimming at Q25 and MiXCR clonotype assembly, TCRdb reanalyzed the public sequencing data and kept in-frame beta chains. A single entry per CDR3 protein holds the most common genes and DNA from its merged rows. Here the sample has approximately 290,000 distinct CDR3 sequences; approximately 7.6% occur a single time. The top ten clonotypes cover 22% of the sample. The sample comprised PBMCs or a T cell subset sorted from them (not recorded which). Receptors originate from a man between 18 and 29 years old who had mild COVID-19 (a few samples of this study predate the infection). The sample titles of this study are shuffled in the database, so cell type and time point are left out; the donor was told from shared clones.

The sample holds a few counts of this clonotype. This rearrangement joins TRBV12-3 or TRBV12-4 to TRBJ1-2; tentative D call: TRBD1 (6 bases). Trimming cost V 7 bases and J 5 bases, with 17 bases left between them. The CDR3 sequence is 14 residues long. CDR3 residues: CASTPQGGQYGYTF. The CDR3 DNA is TGTGCCAGCACGCCACAGGGAGGGCAGTATGGCTACACCTTC.

The sample holds a few counts of this clonotype. J is TRBJ2-7 and V is TRBV11-2; D is unclear. Between the trimmed V and J ends, which lost 5 bases and 4 bases, there was a span of 12 bases. Per the germline V gene, CDR1 is SGHAT and CDR2 is FQNNGV. This CDR3 spans 13 amino acids. CDR3 in amino acids: CASSPTGEYEQYV. The CDR3 DNA reads as TGTGCCAGCAGCCCAACCGGAGAATACGAGCAGTACGTC.

In its sample, this clonotype was seen many times. This CDR3 is CASSEWGFPDTQYF. Written as DNA, the CDR3 is TGTGCCAGCAGCGAATGGGGTTTCCCAGATACGCAGTATTTT. The J gene is TRBJ2-3, the V gene TRBV9; D not resolved. The CDR3 sequence is 14 residues long. Germline V gene lookup returns CDR1 SGDLS and CDR2 YYNGEE. V lost 3 bases to trimming and J lost 4 bases, with 12 bases between them.

The sample holds a few counts of this clonotype. The chain has TRBV7-9 and TRBJ1-1, with 10 bases aligning to TRBD1. V lost 2 bases, J lost 4 bases, and 4 bases stayed unmatched. Germline CDR1 SEHNR, CDR2 FQNEAQ (reference sequence). The CDR3 spans 15 residues. CDR3 sequence: CASSLTTGGPTEAFF. DNA for the CDR3: TGTGCCAGCAGCTTAACGACAGGGGGCCCCACTGAAGCTTTCTTT.

In this sample, this clonotype turned up a few times. The chain uses TRBV6-5 and TRBJ2-6; weak D call: TRBD1 (5 bases). The CDR3 spans 15 residues. The V gene's germline CDR1 is MNHEY and CDR2 SVGAGI. V was trimmed by 8 bases and J by 1 base, leaving 12 bases between them. The DNA of the CDR3 is TGTGCCAGCGGATTCAGGGCTTCTGGGGCCAACGTCCTGACTTTC. This encodes CASGFRASGANVLTF.

At least ten counts were recorded for this clonotype. The chain combines TRBV18 with TRBJ1-1, with 7 bases identical to TRBD1. Germline V gene sequence: CDR1 KGHSH, CDR2 LQKENI. V was pared by 3 bases and J by 7 bases, with 8 bases of the junction left unmatched. This CDR3 is built from 14 residues. The CDR3 is CASSPGSGGGEAFF. CDR3 DNA sequence: TGTGCCAGCTCACCTGGTTCAGGGGGTGGTGAAGCTTTCTTT.

This clonotype was counted between two and nine times. This sequence joins TRBV7-2 and TRBJ2-6; 10 positions match TRBD1. Looked up from germline, CDR1 is SGHTA and CDR2 is FQGNSA. V trimming: 5 bases; J trimming: 0 bases; junction bases outside the gene matches: 7. The CDR3 covers 18 residues. The DNA of the CDR3 is TGTGCCAGCAGCCGACAGGGGGCTTATCCCTCTGGGGCCAACGTCCTGACTTTC. This codes for CASSRQGAYPSGANVLTF.

This clonotype was picked up a small number of times. This chain connects TRBV5-1 to TRBJ1-1; TRBD1 aligns across 7 bases. Germline V gene sequence: CDR1 SGHRS, CDR2 YFSETQ. The CDR3 has 15 residues. V lost 5 bases to trimming and J lost 3 bases; unmatched junction nucleotides: 10. Here the CDR3 DNA reads TGCGCCAGCAGACAGGGGCCCGAGCCGGACACTGAAGCTTTCTTT. Encoded protein: CASRQGPEPDTEAFF.

The chain recombines TRBV4-3 with TRBJ2-2; D is perhaps TRBD2 (7 bases). Trimming left V 0 bases short and J 2 bases short, with 13 bases between. The CDR3 is 17 residues long. Germline CDR1 is LGHNA and CDR2 is YSLEER. The CDR3 protein is CASSQDLSGGNTGELFF. The CDR3 DNA follows: TGCGCCAGCAGCCAAGATTTATCGGGGGGCAACACCGGGGAGCTGTTTTTT.

The chain combines TRBV29-1 with TRBJ2-7; D unclear. V dropped 4 bases and J dropped 0 bases, with 7 bases sitting between them. Germline CDR1 is SQVTM and CDR2 is ANQGSEA. The CDR3 covers 12 residues. CDR3 sequence reads: CSVVRSSYEQYF. The DNA for the CDR3 is TGCAGCGTTGTTAGGAGCTCCTACGAGCAGTACTTC.

The table lists this clonotype with many counts. The CDR3 loop is CASSLGEGDYGYTF. CDR3 sequence (DNA): TGTGCCAGCAGCTTGGGCGAGGGGGACTATGGCTACACCTTC. V usage is TRBV5-5 and J usage is TRBJ1-2; D perhaps matches TRBD1 (6 bases). Germline V lookup: CDR1 SGHKS, CDR2 YYEKEE (reference sequence). The CDR3 is 14 residues long. With 0 bases removed from V and 3 bases from J, the gap between germline ends came to 9 bases.

This clonotype was recorded a few times. The rearrangement joins TRBV30 to TRBJ1-5; the D gene is possibly TRBD1 (5 bases). Germline V lookup: CDR1 GTSNPN, CDR2 SVGIG (reference sequence). V lost 5 bases, J lost 2 bases, and 13 bases lay in between. The CDR3 contains 14 residues. The CDR3 loop reads CAWATGTGNQPQHF. CDR3 nucleotide sequence: TGTGCCTGGGCCACTGGGACGGGCAATCAGCCCCAGCATTTT.

The J gene is TRBJ1-5, the V gene TRBV20-1, with D maybe TRBD1 (5 bases). The germline V gene encodes CDR1 DFQATT and CDR2 SNEGSKA (reference sequence). The CDR3 is 13 amino acids. Trimming cost V 6 bases and J 4 bases, with 13 bases left between them. Written as DNA, the CDR3 is TGCAGTGCAAAGACAGACCCGAATCAGCCCCAGCATTTT. Translation gives CSAKTDPNQPQHF.

The rearrangement joins TRBV7-2 to TRBJ2-1; TRBD2 agrees at 8 bases. Germline V lookup: CDR1 SGHTA, CDR2 FQGNSA. V lost 3 bases to trimming and J lost 4 bases; unmatched junction nucleotides: 5. The CDR3 runs 15 residues. DNA for the CDR3: TGTGCCAGCAGCTTGAGAGCGGGGGATTACAATGAGCAGTTCTTC. Translation: CASSLRAGDYNEQFF.